The clone carrying this T cell receptor (beta chain) appeared a few times. Its antigen is undetermined. The record originates from a study of cytomegalovirus exposure and HLA in healthy donors. This CDR3 has 10 amino acids. V was pared by 6 bases and J by 5 bases, with 7 bases between. Germline CDR1 reads DFQATT; CDR2 reads SNEGSKA (reference sequence). Findings of the study overall: When analyzed later, a missense DCLRE1C variant was found to be linked to TCR beta V- and J-gene trimming. Associated with cytomegalovirus, according to the listing, were around 160 TCR beta chains. Previously analyzed data showed that most TCR beta V segments were productive at a frequency of about 87% or about 30%.

The primer mix had 60 Vbeta and 13 Jbeta primers. Produced via immunoSEQ multiplex PCR; TCRdb's table is partial and in-frame only. The data show hundreds of thousands of clones, with about 77% seen just once and more than 0.45% held by the top ten. The clonotype comes from a boy younger than 18 in good health and CMV-seronegative. Sequenced material: PBMCs. The genes are TRBV20-1 and TRBJ1-1; D ambiguous. CDR3 bases: TGCAGTGCCGCGGGGACTGAAGCTTTCTTT. As protein: CSAAGTEAFF.